These 12 T cell receptor beta chains were all obtained from the same sample, sequenced in a study of HIV-infected children after antiretroviral therapy interruption. Treatment described: PENTA 11 planned treatment interruption arm or continuous ART arm. The TCR library was built from RNA with a 3' RACE protocol and unique molecular identifiers. TCRdb analysed the 3' RACE reads with MiXCR anew, one entry per CDR3 protein. The sample consists of about 40,000 distinct CDR3 sequences, over 6.5% of them appearing once. The material sequenced was CD45RA+ CD4+ T cells from PBMCs, pooled from several time points, taken from a donor given antiretroviral therapy, either interrupted or continuous. As for subset: naive CD4+ CD45RA+ CD45RO- T cells. These receptor sequences come from a pool of human donors with HIV.

This clonotype occurred many times. This sequence joins TRBV11-2 and TRBJ1-1; no firm D call. With 5 bases removed from V and 1 base from J, the gap between germline ends came to 11 bases. The CDR3 sequence is 14 residues long. Looked up from germline, CDR1 is SGHAT and CDR2 is FQNNGV. The CDR3 nucleotides are TGTGCCAGCAGCCCCCAGGACCGGAACACTGAAGCTTTCTTT. Protein: CASSPQDRNTEAFF.

This clonotype was seen repeatedly, ten times or more. The J gene is TRBJ2-5, the V gene TRBV29-1; TRBD1 might be the D (7 bases). CDR3 length: 14 residues. Germline loops: CDR1 SQVTM, CDR2 ANQGSEA. Between the trimmed V and J ends, which lost 5 bases and 4 bases, there was a span of 17 bases. Here the CDR3 reads CSVPGTAGGETQYF. The CDR3 bases are TGCAGCGTTCCCGGGACAGCGGGCGGAGAGACCCAGTACTTC. The full variable domain, its missing parts supplied by reference TRBV29-1 and TRBJ2-5, is SAVISQKPSRDICQRGTSLTIQCQVDSQVTMMFWYRQQPGQSLTLIATANQGSEATYESGFVIDKFPISRPNLTFSTLTVSNMSPEDSSIYLCSVPGTAGGETQYFGPGTRLLVL.

This clonotype has ten or more counts. V gene TRBV6-6 combines with J gene TRBJ1-2, with D hard to call. This CDR3 contains 11 residues. Trimming removed 11 bases from V and 0 bases from J, with 7 bases in between. Germline-derived CDR1 and CDR2 are MNHNY and SVGAGI (reference sequence). CDR3 in amino acids: CAHGSNYGYTF. CDR3 DNA sequence: TGTGCCCACGGATCTAACTATGGCTACACCTTC.

This clonotype has a count of ten or more. The gene calls are TRBV20-1 and TRBJ2-7; no reliable D call. The CDR3 loop spans 13 amino acids. V lost 5 bases and J 2 bases, leaving 13 bases between the germline ends. Germline V gene sequence: CDR1 DFQATT, CDR2 SNEGSKA (reference sequence). CDR3 in DNA: TGCAGTGCTCGATACTCGGGTACCTACGAGCAGTACTTC. Amino acids: CSARYSGTYEQYF.

This clonotype was counted at least ten times. V usage is TRBV6-5 and J usage is TRBJ1-2; D gene uncertain. V gave up 2 bases and J gave up 0 bases, with 4 bases separating them. The CDR3 contains 13 residues. Germline CDR1 reads MNHEY; CDR2 reads SVGAGI. This chain's CDR3 is CASSYATNYGYTF. The DNA for the CDR3 is TGTGCCAGCAGTTACGCGACTAACTATGGCTACACCTTC.

The V call is TRBV6-5, the J call TRBJ1-1; a possible D gene is TRBD1 (6 bases). Germline V CDR1 and CDR2: MNHEY, SVGAGI. V was cut by 0 bases and J by 4 bases, with 15 bases left in between. The CDR3 runs 16 residues. CDR3 DNA sequence: TGTGCCAGCAGTTACTCTGGGGGCGGGCGGATCACTGAAGCTTTCTTT. Translated: CASSYSGGGRITEAFF.

The table lists this clonotype with many counts. The DNA of the CDR3 is TGCGCCAGCAGTCAAGACCGGGACGGAGTGTCCTACGAGCAGTACTTC. Amino acids: CASSQDRDGVSYEQYF. The rearrangement links TRBV23-1 to TRBJ2-7; either TRBD1 or TRBD2 may supply D (5 bases each). TRBV23-1 is an ORF, with its function uncertain. V lost 2 bases and J 1 base, leaving 15 bases between the germline ends. The CDR3 totals 16 residues.

The V call is TRBV23-1, the J call TRBJ2-1; D remains ambiguous. TRBV23-1 is assigned to the ORF class and has an uncertain function. V was trimmed by 3 bases and J by 4 bases, leaving 13 bases between them. The CDR3 covers 15 residues. The CDR3 sequence is CASSHLGRAYNEQFF. The CDR3 DNA reads as TGCGCCAGCAGTCATCTTGGACGGGCTTACAATGAGCAGTTCTTC.

This clonotype was seen at least ten times. The chain is built from TRBV5-6 and TRBJ1-2; perhaps TRBD1 as D (6 bases). This CDR3 comprises 14 residues. V lost 4 bases to trimming and J lost 2 bases, with 12 bases between them. Germline loops: CDR1 SGHDT, CDR2 YYEEEE. Here the CDR3 reads CASSRGGQNYGYTF. The DNA for the CDR3 is TGTGCCAGCAGCCGTGGGGGCCAGAACTATGGCTACACCTTC.

In its sample, this clonotype was seen a few times. V usage is TRBV3-1 and J usage is TRBJ2-5, with 10 positions matching TRBD2. CDR1 LGHDT and CDR2 YNNKEL come from the germline V gene (reference sequence). The CDR3 runs to 17 residues. Trimming removed 7 bases from V and 3 bases from J; junction bases left unmatched: 14. CDR3 in amino acids: CASKETSGPQGKETQYF. CDR3 DNA sequence: TGTGCCAGCAAAGAGACTAGCGGGCCCCAGGGCAAAGAGACCCAGTACTTC.

This clonotype was picked up many times. J is TRBJ2-1 and V is TRBV10-1; 7 positions agree with TRBD2. There are 14 residues in the CDR3. CDR1 is WNHNN, CDR2 SYGVQD, per germline (reference sequence). J lost 6 bases, V lost 3 bases, and 5 bases had no gene match. In DNA, the CDR3 is TGCGCCAGCAGTGAAGGGACTAAACTCAATGAGCAGTTCTTC. This encodes CASSEGTKLNEQFF.

The table lists this clonotype with many counts. This chain uses TRBV12-2 with TRBJ2-1. TRBV12-2 is a documented pseudogene. This CDR3 contains 22 residues. CDR3 bases: TGTGCAAGTCGCTTAGTGTTACGGTGGTCTAGAGGAACACTAAGCTCCTACAATGAGCAGTTCTTC. It is translated as CASRLVLRWSRGTLSSYNEQFF.